This is a list of T cell receptor beta chains from one sample in a study of patients and donors after allogeneic stem cell transplantation. TCRdb ran MiXCR on the RT-PCR reads and lists one entry per CDR3 protein. The sample records 200,000 to 250,000 distinct CDR3 sequences, roughly 13% being singletons. The sequencing sample was made of blood, either unsorted or a sorted T cell fraction (not recorded which). These receptors all come from a human donor who was either an allogeneic HSCT recipient or a stem cell or donor lymphocyte infusion donor (not recorded which). It is not recorded whose cells these are; they may come from a transplant donor. Each CDR3 is given with its conserved first and last residue. A D gene is named only where the DNA matches it firmly. Clone size is shown for a subset of rows, as once, few, many or a class of expanded clone.

-	TRBV19	TRBD1	TRBJ1-2	CASSTTGDYGYTF	TGTGCCAGTAGTACCACAGGGGACTATGGCTACACCTTC
few	TRBV7-8	-	TRBJ1-1	CASSLANMNTEAFF	TGTGCCAGCAGCTTAGCGAATATGAACACTGAAGCTTTCTTT
many	TRBV4-2	TRBD2	TRBJ2-3	CASSQDETSGSGDTQYF	TGTGCCAGCAGCCAGGACGAGACTAGCGGGTCCGGAGATACGCAGTATTTT
many	TRBV5-6	-	TRBJ2-5	CASSAGTRGLETQYF	TGTGCCAGCAGTGCCGGGACCAGGGGCTTGGAGACCCAGTACTTC
-	TRBV2	TRBD2	TRBJ2-1	CASSVESGTEFF	TGTGCCAGCAGCGTGGAAAGCGGGACTGAGTTCTTC
many	TRBV5-1	TRBD2	TRBJ2-3	CASSRGLAGDRTDTQYF	TGCGCCAGCAGTCGTGGACTAGCGGGGGACCGCACAGATACGCAGTATTTT
few	TRBV29-1	TRBD1	TRBJ1-1	CSVVKGTGNFEAFF	TGCAGCGTCGTGAAGGGGACAGGGAATTTTGAAGCTTTCTTT
once	TRBV2	TRBD1	TRBJ1-1	CASSAIQGGTEAFF	TGTGCCAGCAGCGCCATCCAGGGGGGGACTGAAGCTTTCTTT
few	TRBV7-9	-	TRBJ1-3	CASSQQLNTIYF	TGTGCCAGCAGCCAACAACTAAACACCATATATTTT
many	TRBV6-1	-	TRBJ1-1	CASSEDGGTEAFF	TGTGCCAGCAGTGAAGACGGGGGCACTGAAGCTTTCTTT
few	TRBV9	TRBD2	TRBJ2-1	CASNVGVAGGNEQFF	TGTGCCAGCAACGTAGGAGTAGCGGGGGGGAATGAGCAGTTCTTC
-	TRBV20-1	-	TRBJ1-2	CSAPAVTGSGANYGYTF	TGCAGTGCTCCCGCCGTAACAGGTAGCGGAGCTAACTATGGCTACACCTTC
-	TRBV11-1	-	TRBJ1-6	CASSSGGRSGSPLHF	TGTGCCAGCAGCTCCGGAGGGCGTTCGGGGTCACCCCTCCACTTT
many	TRBV29-1	-	TRBJ2-2	CSVEYTTPNTGELFF	TGCAGCGTTGAGTACACTACCCCGAACACCGGGGAGCTGTTTTTT
few	TRBV29-1	TRBD1	TRBJ2-5	CSVTRGETQYF	TGCAGCGTGACCAGGGGGGAGACCCAGTACTTC
-	TRBV4-1	TRBD1	TRBJ2-2	CASSQGRTGPTGELFF	TGCGCCAGCAGCCAGGGGCGGACAGGGCCCACCGGGGAGCTGTTTTTT
-	TRBV4-3	TRBD1	TRBJ2-3	CASSQSGQDGTDTQYF	TGCGCCAGCAGCCAATCTGGACAGGATGGGACAGATACGCAGTATTTT
-	TRBV4-1	-	TRBJ2-3	CASSQDPSPKDTQYF	TGCGCCAGCAGCCAAGATCCGTCCCCCAAAGATACGCAGTATTTT
few	TRBV3-1	-	TRBJ2-1	CASSLGDWGGNEQFF	TGTGCCAGCAGCTTGGGGGATTGGGGCGGCAATGAGCAGTTCTTC
-	TRBV4-3	-	TRBJ2-3	CASSQEVAASTDTQYF	TGCGCCAGCAGCCAAGAGGTAGCGGCTAGCACAGATACGCAGTATTTT
many	TRBV12-3/TRBV12-4	-	TRBJ2-1	CASSLVRESEQFF	TGTGCCAGCAGTTTGGTCAGGGAAAGTGAGCAGTTCTTC
-	TRBV5-1	TRBD2	TRBJ2-2	CASSLRSCGSTGELFF	TGCGCCAGCAGCTTGAGGTCTTGCGGGAGTACCGGGGAGCTGTTTTTT
-	TRBV20-1	TRBD1	TRBJ2-7	CSASSRQGARLGYEQYF	TGCAGTGCTAGTTCGCGACAGGGGGCGCGTCTCGGATACGAGCAGTACTTC
-	TRBV19	TRBD2	TRBJ2-5	CAIASGGGETQYF	TGTGCCATCGCGAGCGGGGGGGGTGAGACCCAGTACTTC
few	TRBV6-1	-	TRBJ1-3	CASIRLPAGEFGNTIYF	TGTGCCAGCATCCGCCTGCCCGCGGGGGAATTCGGAAACACCATATATTTT
-	TRBV2	TRBD1	TRBJ1-5	CASSPGTDHNQPQHF	TGTGCCAGCTCGCCCGGGACAGACCACAATCAGCCCCAGCATTTT
few	TRBV3-1	-	TRBJ1-2	CASQNHQFGYTF	TGTGCCAGCCAAAATCACCAATTTGGCTACACCTTC
-	TRBV12-5	-	TRBJ2-4	CASATGTPGEYTKNIQYF	TGTGCTAGTGCTACCGGGACCCCAGGAGAATATACCAAAAACATTCAGTACTTC
many	TRBV29-1	-	TRBJ1-4	CSVGGPEKLFF	TGCAGCGTTGGAGGACCTGAAAAACTGTTTTTT
many	TRBV6-1	-	TRBJ2-5	CASRVAETQYF	TGTGCCAGCAGGGTTGCAGAGACCCAGTACTTC
few	TRBV5-1	TRBD1	TRBJ1-3	CASSSSGTGYSGNTIYF	TGCGCCAGCAGCTCATCCGGGACAGGGTATTCTGGAAACACCATATATTTT
-	TRBV29-1	-	TRBJ1-2	CSVLGEDGYTF	TGCAGCGTTCTAGGGGAGGATGGCTACACCTTC
-	TRBV24-1	TRBD1	TRBJ1-5	CATSGTGGNQPQHF	TGTGCCACCTCCGGGACAGGGGGCAATCAGCCCCAGCATTTT
many	TRBV29-1	TRBD2	TRBJ2-3	CSGLAGEPTDTQYF	TGCAGCGGGCTAGCGGGGGAGCCCACAGATACGCAGTATTTT
many	TRBV20-1	-	TRBJ1-1	CSARDSFLVGNPNTEAFF	TGCAGTGCTAGAGATAGTTTTCTCGTCGGGAATCCGAACACTGAAGCTTTCTTT
many	TRBV13	-	TRBJ2-7	CASSLVGEKQYF	TGTGCCAGCAGCTTAGTAGGGGAGAAGCAGTACTTC
few	TRBV12-3/TRBV12-4	-	TRBJ2-7	CASSGLNSYEQYF	TGTGCCAGCAGTGGACTCAACTCCTACGAGCAGTACTTC
few	TRBV7-6	TRBD1	TRBJ2-3	CASSTRQGPDTQYF	TGTGCCAGCAGCACCCGACAGGGTCCAGATACGCAGTATTTT
-	TRBV11-2	-	TRBJ2-3	CASTPRAKDTQYF	TGTGCCAGCACCCCCCGGGCCAAGGATACGCAGTATTTT
few	TRBV20-1	TRBD1	TRBJ1-5	CSAVGTGNQPQHF	TGCAGTGCGGTCGGGACAGGCAATCAGCCCCAGCATTTT
few	TRBV29-1	-	TRBJ2-1	CSGGANSYNEQFF	TGCAGCGGAGGGGCGAACTCCTACAATGAGCAGTTCTTC
-	TRBV6-6	TRBD2	TRBJ2-1	CASSYSEWPSGF	TGTGCCAGCAGTTACTCGGAGTGGCCTAGCGGGTTC
-	TRBV7-2	TRBD2	TRBJ2-1	CASSLAQAGTYNEQFF	TGTGCCAGCAGCTTAGCGCAAGCGGGGACCTACAATGAGCAGTTCTTC
-	TRBV29-1	TRBD1	TRBJ2-4	CSARDRLAKNIQYF	TGCAGCGCCCGGGACAGGCTAGCCAAAAACATTCAGTACTTC
-	TRBV20-1	-	TRBJ2-3	CSARDPEKVVADTQYF	TGCAGTGCTAGAGACCCAGAGAAGGTGGTCGCAGATACGCAGTATTTT
many	TRBV4-2	TRBD2	TRBJ2-2	CASSQEAGLENTGELFF	TGTGCCAGCAGCCAAGAGGCGGGACTAGAGAACACCGGGGAGCTGTTTTTT
-	TRBV6-1	-	TRBJ1-5	CASSDWTKGKGNQPQHF	TGTGCCAGCAGTGATTGGACAAAGGGGAAGGGCAATCAGCCCCAGCATTTT
many	TRBV5-5	-	TRBJ1-5	CASSPDGRGHQPQHF	TGTGCCAGCAGCCCCGATGGGAGGGGCCATCAGCCCCAGCATTTT
-	TRBV20-1	-	TRBJ2-1	CSARLVLNEQFF	TGCAGTGCTAGATTGGTTCTAAATGAGCAGTTCTTC
many	TRBV5-5	TRBD2	TRBJ2-1	CASSSGTSGNNEQFF	TGTGCCAGCAGCTCCGGGACTAGCGGGAACAATGAGCAGTTCTTC
-	TRBV30	TRBD1	TRBJ2-7	CASAGQGSTSYEQYF	TGTGCCTCTGCGGGACAGGGGTCGACTTCCTACGAGCAGTACTTC
many	TRBV6-1	TRBD1	TRBJ2-7	CASSKPSGGIDEQYF	TGTGCCAGCAGTAAACCTTCAGGGGGTATCGACGAGCAGTACTTC
many	TRBV12-3/TRBV12-4	-	TRBJ2-5	CASSFRGQETQYF	TGTGCCAGCAGTTTTCGGGGGCAAGAGACCCAGTACTTC
-	TRBV14	TRBD1	TRBJ1-6	CASSRDRPYNSPLHF	TGTGCCAGCAGCCGGGACAGGCCCTATAATTCACCCCTCCACTTT
-	TRBV5-1	TRBD2	TRBJ2-7	CASSSSGTSVNEQYF	TGCGCCAGCAGCTCCTCGGGGACTAGCGTTAACGAGCAGTACTTC
-	TRBV10-2	-	TRBJ2-2	CASSLARKGGTGELFF	TGCGCCAGCAGTCTTGCCAGGAAAGGAGGCACCGGGGAGCTGTTTTTT
many	TRBV6-5	TRBD2	TRBJ2-7	CASSYAPGTSGSYEQYF	TGTGCCAGCAGTTACGCCCCCGGGACTAGCGGGTCCTACGAGCAGTACTTC
few	TRBV5-6	TRBD1	TRBJ1-3	CASSFPDRGRSGNTIYF	TGTGCCAGCAGCTTTCCAGACAGGGGACGCTCTGGAAACACCATATATTTT
few	TRBV18	-	TRBJ1-2	CASSPPGPFNYGYTF	TGTGCCAGCTCACCACCGGGTCCATTTAACTATGGCTACACCTTC
-	TRBV6-1	-	TRBJ2-5	CASSEAAGPLETQYF	TGTGCCAGCAGTGAAGCGGCCGGACCCCTAGAGACCCAGTACTTC